Following are 26 T cell receptor beta chains from one sample sequenced in a study of OX40 agonist ivuxolimab in advanced cancers. TCRdb's copy holds only in-frame clones and misses some; the assay was immunoSEQ multiplex PCR. The sample includes about 64,000 clones, about four fifths of them seen just once. Sample: CD4+ or CD8+ T cells sorted from blood, taken in a trial of the OX40 agonist ivuxolimab. All receptors derive from an adult with an advanced solid tumor such as melanoma, head and neck, liver or kidney cancer.

This chain uses TRBV9 with TRBJ2-1; TRBD1 matches at 7 bases. Germline V CDR1 and CDR2: SGDLS, YYNGEE. This CDR3 has 16 residues. With 0 bases clipped from V and 4 bases from J, the junction kept 7 bases outside the gene matches. CDR3 DNA: TGTGCCAGCAGCGTAGCGGCTGGACAGGATTACAATGAGCAGTTCTTC. The encoded protein is CASSVAAGQDYNEQFF.

The rearrangement joins TRBV7-2 to TRBJ2-5; D unclear. The CDR3 spans 14 residues. Germline CDR1 and CDR2: SGHTA and FQGNSA. V lost 1 base and J 0 bases, leaving 6 bases between the germline ends. The CDR3 bases are TGTGCCAGCAGCTTAGGGCTCCACCAAGAGACCCAGTACTTC. This gives the protein CASSLGLHQETQYF. The full variable domain, with the rest looked up from reference TRBV7-2 and TRBJ2-5, is GAGVSQSPSNKVTEKGKDVELRCDPISGHTALYWYRQSLGQGLEFLIYFQGNSAPDKSGLPSDRFSAERTGGSVSTLTIQRTQQEDSAVYLCASSLGLHQETQYFGPGTRLLVL.

The sample holds a few counts of this clone. This chain connects TRBV2 to TRBJ1-1; D is perhaps TRBD1 (5 bases). The CDR3 loop spans 13 amino acids. CDR1 and CDR2 (germline): SNHLY, FYNNEI. V was trimmed by 6 bases and J by 7 bases, leaving 15 bases between them. CDR3 DNA: TGTGCCAGCAGAGCCGGGGCAAAATTTGAAGCTTTCTTT. Protein product: CASRAGAKFEAFF.

The V and J genes are TRBV29-1 and TRBJ1-2; D call uncertain. This CDR3 is 13 amino acids long. Trimming took 2 bases from V and 1 from J, leaving 8 bases between them. Germline V gives CDR1 SQVTM, CDR2 ANQGSEA. CDR3 amino acids: CSVEHGINYGYTF. CDR3 coding DNA: TGCAGCGTTGAACACGGCATTAACTATGGCTACACCTTC.

V gene TRBV6-5 combines with J gene TRBJ1-1, with 7 bases identical to TRBD1. V lost 6 bases, J lost 5 bases, and 6 bases stayed unmatched. Germline lookup yields CDR1 MNHEY and CDR2 SVGAGI. The CDR3 sequence is 13 residues long. In DNA, the CDR3 is TGTGCCAGCAGACGCCAGGGGGGAACTGAAGCTTTCTTT. It yields the protein CASRRQGGTEAFF.

The CDR3 region has the DNA TGTGCCAGTAGGTCCTACAATGAGCAGTTCTTC. Translated, it gives CASRSYNEQFF. The V call is TRBV6-6, the J call TRBJ2-1, with D unclear. This CDR3 spans 11 amino acids. Trimming shortened V by 9 bases and J by 1 base, and 4 bases separated the two germline ends. CDR1 is MNHNY, CDR2 SVGAGI, per germline (reference sequence).

V gene TRBV11-3 combines with J gene TRBJ2-7; TRBD2 aligns across 7 bases. Per germline, CDR1 SGHNT and CDR2 YENEEA. The CDR3 runs 13 residues. With 1 base clipped from V and 3 bases from J, the junction kept 0 bases outside the gene matches. The CDR3 spells CASSLGDYYEQYF. The CDR3 DNA sequence: TGTGCCAGCAGCTTAGGGGACTACTACGAGCAGTACTTC.

V is TRBV9 and J is TRBJ1-4, with 9 bases matching TRBD1. Unmatched junction bases numbered 7, after V lost 4 bases and J lost 6 bases. The CDR3 runs to 15 residues. Germline V lookup: CDR1 SGDLS, CDR2 YYNGEE. CDR3 nucleotide sequence: TGTGCCAGCAGCCCCAGGACAGGGGTATATGAAAAACTGTTTTTT. Translated: CASSPRTGVYEKLFF. Full variable domain (outside the CDR3, taken from reference TRBV9 and TRBJ1-4): DSGVTQTPKHLITATGQRVTLRCSPRSGDLSVYWYQQSLDQGLQFLIQYYNGEERAKGNILERFSAQQFPDLHSELNLSSLELGDSALYFCASSPRTGVYEKLFFGSGTQLSVL.

In DNA form, the CDR3 reads TGCAGCGTTGAAAGAGGGAGAATTCAGTACTTC. Protein: CSVERGRIQYF. This chain joins TRBV29-1 and TRBJ2-4; D is perhaps TRBD2 (5 bases). Looked up from germline, CDR1 is SQVTM and CDR2 is ANQGSEA. The V and J ends lost 2 bases and 10 bases respectively, with 9 bases between them. This CDR3 region has 11 residues. The variable domain in full, completed from reference TRBV29-1 and TRBJ2-4, reads SAVISQKPSRDICQRGTSLTIQCQVDSQVTMMFWYRQQPGQSLTLIATANQGSEATYESGFVIDKFPISRPNLTFSTLTVSNMSPEDSSIYLCSVERGRIQYFGAGTRLSVL.

The CDR3 protein is CASSRVHEQYF. For the CDR3, the DNA is TGTGCCAGCAGCCGGGTCCACGAGCAGTACTTC. The chain joins TRBV21-1 to TRBJ2-7; TRBD2 is the table's D call, not checked against the DNA. TRBV21-1 is classified as a pseudogene. The length of the CDR3 is 11 residues.

The V gene is TRBV28, the J gene TRBJ2-7, with a possible D match to TRBD1 (5 bases). The CDR3 spans 14 residues. V lost 11 bases to trimming and J lost 4 bases, with 21 bases between them. The germline V gene encodes CDR1 MDHEN and CDR2 SYDVKM. The CDR3 nucleotides are TGTGCCGTCAGGGCCCAGGGATTTTATTACGAGCAGTACTTC. It specifies CAVRAQGFYYEQYF.

This chain links TRBV6-5 with TRBJ2-3; 8 bases map to TRBD2. The CDR3 extends over 14 amino acids. Trimming took 7 bases from V and 3 from J; bases not matched to a gene: 6. Germline V gives CDR1 MNHEY, CDR2 SVGAGI. CDR3 loop: CASTYSGDTDTQYF. CDR3 nucleotide sequence: TGTGCCAGCACGTATAGCGGGGATACAGATACGCAGTATTTT.

This clone is a singleton in its sample. The CDR3 is CASSLKAGRGTDTQYF. Written as DNA, the CDR3 is TGTGCCAGCAGCCTAAAAGCGGGGCGAGGCACAGATACGCAGTATTTT. V and J are TRBV5-4 and TRBJ2-3; 7 bases fit TRBD2. CDR3 length equals 16 residues. The germline CDR1 and CDR2 sequences are SGHNT and YYREEE (reference sequence). J lost 1 base, V lost 4 bases, and 9 bases had no gene match.

CDR3 sequence: CASSVGGTGRYTF. DNA for the CDR3: TGTGCCAGCAGCGTAGGAGGGACGGGGCGCTACACCTTC. The chain has TRBV9 and TRBJ1-2; D possibly corresponds to TRBD1 (5 bases). The CDR3 contains 13 residues. Looked up from germline, CDR1 is SGDLS and CDR2 is YYNGEE. The V end lost 0 bases, the J end lost 9 bases, and 12 bases lay between the germline ends. Using reference TRBV9 and TRBJ1-2 for the parts outside the CDR3, the full variable domain is DSGVTQTPKHLITATGQRVTLRCSPRSGDLSVYWYQQSLDQGLQFLIQYYNGEERAKGNILERFSAQQFPDLHSELNLSSLELGDSALYFCASSVGGTGRYTFGSGTRLTVV.

This clone was counted a single time. The J gene is TRBJ2-7, the V gene TRBV11-3; no firm D call. Trimming removed 3 bases from V and 3 bases from J, with 9 bases in between. The length of the CDR3 is 13 residues. CDR1 and CDR2 from the germline V gene are SGHNT and YENEEA. The CDR3 region has the DNA TGTGCCAGCAGCTTTGCGTCGGACTACGAGCAGTACTTC. Protein: CASSFASDYEQYF.

This clone has a handful of counts. V usage is TRBV6-1 and J usage is TRBJ2-2; D gene uncertain. Trimming removed 7 bases from V and 3 bases from J, with 12 bases in between. The CDR3 runs to 14 residues. Germline-derived CDR1 and CDR2 are MNHNS and SASEGT. The DNA for the CDR3 is TGTGCCAGCAAACATAATCATGACACCGGGGAGCTGTTTTTT. Encoded protein: CASKHNHDTGELFF.

This clone was counted a single time. The chain carries TRBV7-6 and TRBJ1-2, with unresolved D. Germline assignment: CDR1 SGHVS and CDR2 FNYEAQ. V lost 3 bases and J lost 7, with 15 bases in between. The length of the CDR3 is 14 residues. The CDR3 spells CASSFDPGMRGYTF. DNA for the CDR3: TGTGCCAGCAGCTTTGATCCGGGGATGCGTGGCTACACCTTC.

This clone was detected only a few times. This chain connects TRBV4-1 to TRBJ1-1, with TRBD1 as a possible D gene (5 bases). This CDR3 is built from 14 residues. Trimming shortened V by 6 bases and J by 4 bases, and 15 bases separated the two germline ends. Germline V gene sequence: CDR1 MGHRA, CDR2 YSYEKL. For the CDR3, the DNA is TGCGCCAGCAGTTTGGACGGAAGGGGCACTGAAGCTTTCTTT. As protein: CASSLDGRGTEAFF.

This clone was seen a handful of times. This chain connects TRBV6-1 to TRBJ1-1; 7 positions match TRBD1. This CDR3 comprises 13 residues. Germline-derived CDR1 and CDR2 are MNHNS and SASEGT. The V segment lost 5 bases and the J segment 7 bases; nucleotides outside the gene matches: 7. CDR3 coding DNA: TGTGCCAGCAGTCGACAGGGTGTAGGTGAAGCTTTCTTT. Amino acid sequence: CASSRQGVGEAFF.

V is TRBV5-8 and J is TRBJ2-6; TRBD1 matches at 9 bases. CDR1 and CDR2 (germline): SGHTS, YDEGEE. CDR3 length equals 19 residues. V shed 2 bases, J shed 0 bases, and the junction held 9 bases outside the gene matches. As DNA, the CDR3 is TGTGCCAGCAGCTTAGCCGGGACAGGGACATTCTCTGGGGCCAACGTCCTGACTTTC. Translated, it gives CASSLAGTGTFSGANVLTF.

This clone has a handful of counts. V gene TRBV7-9 combines with J gene TRBJ1-5, with D maybe TRBD1 (6 bases). This CDR3 comprises 16 residues. Germline CDR1 and CDR2: SEHNR and FQNEAQ (reference sequence). Trimming pared 1 base from V and 5 bases from J, leaving 15 bases between. In DNA form, the CDR3 reads TGTGCCAGCAGCTTAGGAGGCAGGGGCCGGGATCAGCCCCAGCATTTT. Its translation: CASSLGGRGRDQPQHF.

A few counts support this clone. The sample contains more than one DNA sequence encoding this CDR3. The V gene is TRBV5-1, the J gene TRBJ2-5; no reliable D call. The CDR3 contains 13 residues. V dropped 0 bases and J dropped 5 bases, with 8 bases sitting between them. CDR1 and CDR2 (germline): SGHRS, YFSETQ. CDR3 nucleotides: TGCGCCAGCAGCTTGGGTTTCGGGGAGACCCAGTACTTC. Its translation: CASSLGFGETQYF. Complete variable domain (other parts from reference TRBV5-1 and TRBJ2-5): KAGVTQTPRYLIKTRGQQVTLSCSPISGHRSVSWYQQTPGQGLQFLFEYFSETQRNKGNFPGRFSGRQFSNSRSEMNVSTLELGDSALYLCASSLGFGETQYFGPGTRLLVL.

The chain employs TRBV30 and TRBJ1-2; 10 positions match TRBD1. J lost 3 bases, V lost 5 bases, and 0 bases had no gene match. The CDR3 is made up of 12 amino acids. From germline, CDR1 is GTSNPN and CDR2 SVGIG (reference sequence). CDR3 DNA sequence: TGTGCCTGGGGACAGGGGGACTATGGCTACACCTTC. It codes for CAWGQGDYGYTF.

The chain carries TRBV6-5 and TRBJ2-3; the match to TRBD1 covers 7 bases. With V trimmed by 8 bases and J by 2 bases, 10 bases remained unmatched. The CDR3 extends over 15 amino acids. Germline CDR1 reads MNHEY; CDR2 reads SVGAGI. The CDR3 bases are TGTGCCAGCCGCCGTTTGGGACAGACCACAGATACGCAGTATTTT. Translation: CASRRLGQTTDTQYF.

J is TRBJ1-2 and V is TRBV7-2; D unresolved. Germline V gives CDR1 SGHTA, CDR2 FQGNSA. This CDR3 has 13 residues. Trimming stripped 5 bases from V and 7 bases from J, with 14 bases between. CDR3 in DNA: TGTGCCAGCAGCCCAGAGCCCATGGGTGGCTACACCTTC. Amino acids: CASSPEPMGGYTF.

This chain joins TRBV6-5 and TRBJ2-7, with TRBD2 matching 7 bases. Germline trimming cut 0 bases from V and 2 bases from J; bases unmatched to any gene: 4. Germline values: CDR1 MNHEY, CDR2 SVGAGI. This CDR3 comprises 15 residues. CDR3 region: CASSYSAGLAYEQYF. The CDR3 DNA follows: TGTGCCAGCAGTTACTCTGCTGGACTAGCCTACGAGCAGTACTTC.